What follows are 23 T cell receptor beta chains derived from one specimen sequenced in a study of radiotherapy plus CTLA-4 blockade in lung cancer. Repertoires were generated with immunoSEQ multiplex PCR, while TCRdb's copy carries only in-frame clones and drops some. The table records roughly 44,000 clones, approximately 79% of them present only once. The specimen comprised peripheral blood, sampled from a patient treated with radiotherapy plus ipilimumab. These receptors were collected from a human donor with non-small cell lung cancer who had stable disease on radiotherapy plus ipilimumab.

J is TRBJ1-3 and V is TRBV27, with D tentatively TRBD1 (5 bases). V was trimmed by 3 bases and J by 2 bases, leaving 8 bases between them. Germline V CDR1 and CDR2: MNHEY, SMNVEV (reference sequence). The CDR3 covers 14 residues. The CDR3 region is CASSLRGTGNTIYF. The DNA of the CDR3 is TGTGCCAGCAGTTTGAGGGGCACTGGAAACACCATATATTTT.

The chain links TRBV6-5 to TRBJ2-1; 9 bases fit TRBD1. The V and J ends lost 7 bases and 6 bases, in that order; junction bases with no gene match: 4. Per germline, CDR1 MNHEY and CDR2 SVGAGI. The CDR3 has 13 amino acids. The chain's CDR3 is CASTNRGRNEQFF. CDR3 nucleotides: TGTGCCAGCACAAACAGGGGGCGCAATGAGCAGTTCTTC.

V and J are TRBV18 and TRBJ1-1; 8 bases line up with TRBD1. Germline V gene data show CDR1 as KGHSH and CDR2 as LQKENI. With 5 bases clipped from V and 7 bases from J, the junction kept 3 bases outside the gene matches. The CDR3 extends over 12 amino acids. The CDR3 spells CASSGQGREAFF. Here the CDR3 DNA reads TGTGCCAGCTCAGGACAGGGACGTGAAGCTTTCTTT.

The chain is built from TRBV2 and TRBJ2-7; no definite D call. Trimming took off 2 bases at V and 5 bases at J, with 7 bases between the two ends. The CDR3 has 12 amino acids. Germline V gene sequence: CDR1 SNHLY, CDR2 FYNNEI. The CDR3 region has the DNA TGTGCCAGCAGTGAATTTAGGGACGAGCAGTACTTC. Translated: CASSEFRDEQYF.

J is TRBJ1-5 and V is TRBV19, with D unclear. V lost 7 bases to trimming and J lost 0 bases, with 13 bases between them. This CDR3 is 15 amino acids long. Germline assignment: CDR1 LNHDA and CDR2 SQIVND (reference sequence). In DNA, the CDR3 is TGTGCCAGTAATGATGCAGATAATAGCAATCAGCCCCAGCATTTT. Amino acids: CASNDADNSNQPQHF.

CDR3 in amino acids: CASSLEGINSGNTIYF. The CDR3 DNA follows: TGCGCCAGCAGCTTGGAAGGCATAAACTCTGGAAACACCATATATTTT. The V gene is TRBV5-1, the J gene TRBJ1-3; D is unresolved. This CDR3 is 16 amino acids long. Trimming removed 0 bases from V and 0 bases from J, with 10 bases in between. The V gene's germline CDR1 is SGHRS and CDR2 YFSETQ.

This chain joins TRBV30 and TRBJ2-1; 11 bases map to TRBD2. From germline, CDR1 is GTSNPN and CDR2 SVGIG (reference sequence). The CDR3 totals 15 residues. With 5 bases clipped from V and 14 bases from J, the junction kept 17 bases outside the gene matches. The CDR3 DNA reads TGTGCCTGGGGCTCCAAAGGGCTAGCGGGGGGCCGGGAGTTCTTC. This sequence encodes CAWGSKGLAGGREFF.

This clone was detected ten times or more. The gene calls are TRBV19 and TRBJ1-1; tentatively, D is TRBD1 (6 bases). The CDR3 sequence is 14 residues long. The germline V and J ends were trimmed by 3 bases and 0 bases, with 8 bases remaining between them. In germline, CDR1 is LNHDA, CDR2 SQIVND (reference sequence). The CDR3 region is CASSIRGMNTEAFF. In DNA form, the CDR3 reads TGTGCCAGTAGTATCAGGGGAATGAACACTGAAGCTTTCTTT.

The chain recombines TRBV4-3 with TRBJ1-4; 7 nucleotides align to TRBD1. Trimming cost V 0 bases and J 7 bases; bases outside gene matches: 5. Germline assignment: CDR1 LGHNA and CDR2 YSLEER. The CDR3 contains 15 residues. DNA of the CDR3: TGCGCCAGCAGCCAAGATTTGGCAGGGGGTGAAAAACTGTTTTTT. Encoded protein: CASSQDLAGGEKLFF.

The chain recombines TRBV15 with TRBJ2-2; D perhaps matches TRBD2 (7 bases). V lost 0 bases, J lost 6 bases, and 14 bases lay in between. Germline CDR1 and CDR2: LNHNV and YYDKDF (reference sequence). The CDR3 consists of 16 residues. CDR3 nucleotides: TGTGCCACCAGCAGAGATCGTACGGGGGGCGCCGGGGAGCTGTTTTTT. Encoded protein: CATSRDRTGGAGELFF.

In DNA, the CDR3 is TGTGCCAGCTGGCGGGGGGCGGGAAGCAATCAGCCCCAGCATTTT. It is translated as CASWRGAGSNQPQHF. This sequence joins TRBV6-1 and TRBJ1-5; a weak D match, TRBD1 (6 bases). Looked up from germline, CDR1 is MNHNS and CDR2 is SASEGT. Trimming took off 8 bases at V and 1 base at J, with 15 bases between the two ends. This CDR3 comprises 15 residues.

The J gene is TRBJ1-3, the V gene TRBV5-1, with a tentative D call TRBD1 (6 bases). This CDR3 comprises 16 residues. The germline gives CDR1 SGHRS, CDR2 YFSETQ. The V and J ends lost 4 bases and 0 bases respectively, with 14 bases between them. The DNA for the CDR3 is TGCGCCAGCAGCCCCAACGACAGGAGCTCTGGAAACACCATATATTTT. Translating it yields CASSPNDRSSGNTIYF.

The V gene is TRBV2, the J gene TRBJ1-1; D possibly corresponds to TRBD1 (5 bases). The CDR3 sequence is 16 residues long. CDR1 and CDR2 (germline): SNHLY, FYNNEI. Trimming removed 3 bases at V and 4 bases at J, with 18 bases between. As DNA, the CDR3 is TGTGCCAGCAGTGAGGGGCCAGCTGGCTTTCGCACTGAAGCTTTCTTT. Protein product: CASSEGPAGFRTEAFF.

The chain combines TRBV7-2 with TRBJ2-7, with D perhaps matching TRBD2 (6 bases). Trimming removed 3 bases at V and 5 bases at J, with 14 bases between. Germline V CDR1 and CDR2: SGHTA, FQGNSA. CDR3 length: 14 residues. The DNA of the CDR3 is TGTGCCAGCAGCTTTCCGACTAGGATCAACGAGCAGTACTTC. It codes for CASSFPTRINEQYF.

The chain is built from TRBV7-9 and TRBJ1-2; TRBD1 matches 9 bases. The CDR3 spans 14 residues. V shed 1 base and J 6 bases; nucleotides not matched to a gene: 3. Germline-derived CDR1 and CDR2 are SEHNR and FQNEAQ (reference sequence). This chain's CDR3 is CASSLDRGHNGYTF. CDR3 bases: TGTGCCAGCAGCTTAGACAGGGGGCATAATGGCTACACCTTC.

The J gene is TRBJ1-2, the V gene TRBV7-2, with D possibly matching TRBD1 (6 bases). This CDR3 comprises 15 residues. Deletions cut 5 bases from V and 5 bases from J, with 18 bases between. CDR1 is SGHTA and CDR2 is FQGNSA in the germline V gene. The CDR3 DNA reads as TGTGCCAGCAGCCCAAGGCAGGGGCCCCGTTATGGCTACACCTTC. Amino acid sequence: CASSPRQGPRYGYTF.

The chain carries TRBV13 and TRBJ2-3; D not resolved. The CDR3 is made up of 13 amino acids. Per germline, CDR1 PRHDT and CDR2 FYEKMQ (reference sequence). Trimming left V 4 bases short and J 7 bases short, with 12 bases between. The CDR3 here is CASSSRLLHTQYF. The CDR3 DNA sequence: TGTGCCAGCAGCTCGAGACTGTTACATACGCAGTATTTT.

V gene TRBV19 combines with J gene TRBJ2-3; weak D call: TRBD1 (6 bases). V was pared by 5 bases and J by 8 bases, with 17 bases between. The CDR3 runs 14 residues. The germline V gene encodes CDR1 LNHDA and CDR2 SQIVND (reference sequence). The CDR3 protein is CASSQQGSSGTQYF. CDR3 coding DNA: TGTGCCAGTAGTCAACAGGGAAGCTCGGGTACGCAGTATTTT.

The chain combines TRBV2 with TRBJ1-4; D not certain. This CDR3 spans 14 amino acids. Germline values: CDR1 SNHLY, CDR2 FYNNEI. V dropped 6 bases and J dropped 2 bases, with 10 bases sitting between them. CDR3 sequence: CASRREATNEKLFF. As DNA, the CDR3 is TGTGCCAGCAGAAGGGAAGCCACTAATGAAAAACTGTTTTTT.

This chain links TRBV7-8 with TRBJ2-1, with D uncertain. This CDR3 has 14 amino acids. Deletions cut 5 bases from V and 4 bases from J, with 12 bases between. In germline, CDR1 is SGHVS, CDR2 FQNEAQ. CDR3: CASSPEFLYNEQFF. Here the CDR3 DNA reads TGTGCCAGCAGCCCAGAGTTCCTATACAATGAGCAGTTCTTC.

J is TRBJ2-1 and V is TRBV7-7; 8 nucleotides align to TRBD2. CDR3 size: 14 residues. Germline CDR1 SSHAT, CDR2 FNYEAQ (reference sequence). With V trimmed by 1 base and J by 6 bases, 2 bases remained unmatched. Written as DNA, the CDR3 is TGTGCCAGCAGCTTAGGAGGGACTAGCAATGAGCAGTTCTTC. This encodes CASSLGGTSNEQFF.

The chain has TRBV10-3 and TRBJ1-2; 8 bases map to TRBD1. The CDR3 has 15 residues. Per the germline V gene, CDR1 is ENHRY and CDR2 is SYGVKD. Losses at the gene ends were 7 bases for V and 3 bases for J; bases not matched to a gene: 10. The chain's CDR3 is CAITRGQGAHYGYTF. CDR3 in DNA: TGTGCCATCACCCGGGGGCAGGGGGCCCACTATGGCTACACCTTC.

This chain connects TRBV6-4 to TRBJ1-2, with D hard to call. Germline CDR1 reads MRHNA; CDR2 reads SNTAGT. The length of the CDR3 is 14 residues. Trimming took off 6 bases at V and 4 bases at J, with 15 bases between the two ends. The CDR3 sequence is CASRHNGGGYGYTF. CDR3 bases: TGTGCCAGCAGACACAATGGCGGAGGCTATGGCTACACCTTC.